The 13 T cell receptor beta chains below come from one sample, sequenced in a study of cytomegalovirus exposure and HLA in healthy donors (dated by TCRdb to the late 2010s). The library was built by means of the immunoSEQ multiplex PCR assay. TCRdb took this table from immuneACCESS and kept in-frame rearrangements with V and J called. Such tables lack part of the clones; where checked against another copy, unresolved V genes explain under half of the gap, and the rest is unexplained. This sample gives 350,000 or so clones in total; 75% to 90% of them show up just once. The ten largest clonotypes hold under 0.85% of the sample. Sequencing was done on a sample of PBMCs. All receptors come from a woman aged 18-29 years in good health and CMV-seronegative.

This chain joins TRBV18 and TRBJ2-5; D is ambiguous. This CDR3 spans 12 amino acids. Germline-derived CDR1 and CDR2 are KGHSH and LQKENI. Trimming shortened V by 3 bases and J by 4 bases, and 6 bases separated the two germline ends. This CDR3 reads CASSPRRETQYF. The CDR3 DNA reads as TGTGCCAGCTCACCGCGGCGAGAGACCCAGTACTTC.

The chain is built from TRBV11-3 and TRBJ2-2; the D gene is possibly TRBD1 (5 bases). This CDR3 has 15 residues. Trimming took off 5 bases at V and 7 bases at J, with 17 bases between the two ends. Looked up from germline, CDR1 is SGHNT and CDR2 is YENEEA. The CDR3, as DNA: TGTGCCAGCAGCCAGGGATCAGGGCTGGGCGGGGAGCTGTTTTTT. It codes for CASSQGSGLGGELFF.

This clone was seen just once. The chain links TRBV6-5 to TRBJ2-4, with TRBD2 identical over 9 bases. Germline CDR1 and CDR2: MNHEY and SVGAGI. The CDR3 runs to 13 residues. Trimming at V came to 6 bases and at J to 7 bases, leaving 4 bases not matched to a gene. The DNA of the CDR3 is TGTGCCAGCAGCCTTGGACTAGCGAACATTCAGTACTTC. It is translated as CASSLGLANIQYF.

The chain recombines TRBV5-1 with TRBJ2-7; 9 positions agree with TRBD1. In germline, CDR1 is SGHRS, CDR2 YFSETQ. The CDR3 consists of 15 residues. V gave up 4 bases and J gave up 5 bases; unmatched junction bases: 10. The DNA for the CDR3 is TGCGCCAGCAGCGTACAGGGGGCCCCTTCGGACGAGCAGTACTTC. It codes for CASSVQGAPSDEQYF.

The chain is built from TRBV19 and TRBJ1-5; 7 positions match TRBD1. The CDR3 has 15 residues. V dropped 6 bases and J dropped 4; count of bases not matched to a gene: 9. Germline V gene lookup returns CDR1 LNHDA and CDR2 SQIVND (reference sequence). This CDR3 is CASSPTDRQNQPQHF. For the CDR3, the DNA is TGTGCCAGTAGCCCAACGGACAGGCAAAATCAGCCCCAGCATTTT.

The chain has TRBV29-1 and TRBJ2-7; tentative D call: TRBD2 (5 bases). The CDR3 sequence is 12 residues long. Between the trimmed V and J ends, which lost 6 bases and 5 bases, there was a span of 14 bases. Germline V gene lookup returns CDR1 SQVTM and CDR2 ANQGSEA. CDR3 in DNA: TGCAGCGTCCTTCGACCGACTAACGAGCAGTACTTC. It yields the protein CSVLRPTNEQYF.

The chain recombines TRBV27 with TRBJ2-5, with 7 nucleotides matching TRBD1. With V trimmed by 2 bases and J by 5 bases, 5 bases remained unmatched. The CDR3 extends over 14 amino acids. The V gene's germline CDR1 is MNHEY and CDR2 SMNVEV (reference sequence). The CDR3 region has the DNA TGTGCCAGCAGTTTAAAGACAGGGTGGGAGACCCAGTACTTC. Its translation: CASSLKTGWETQYF.

This chain links TRBV2 with TRBJ1-1; D is possibly TRBD1 (5 bases). Trimming shortened V by 2 bases and J by 1 base, and 8 bases separated the two germline ends. The CDR3 runs to 14 residues. Looked up from germline, CDR1 is SNHLY and CDR2 is FYNNEI. In nucleotides, the CDR3 is TGTGCCAGCAGTGAATCGGGGGGGAACACTGAAGCTTTCTTT. Translating gives CASSESGGNTEAFF.

This chain uses TRBV7-9 with TRBJ1-2, with D tentatively TRBD1 (6 bases). V lost 4 bases, J lost 5 bases, and 11 bases lay in between. The germline V gene encodes CDR1 SEHNR and CDR2 FQNEAQ (reference sequence). This CDR3 region has 13 residues. The CDR3 region is CASSSNREYGYTF. The CDR3 DNA follows: TGTGCCAGCAGCTCAAACAGGGAGTATGGCTACACCTTC.

The chain recombines TRBV6-1 with TRBJ2-7; D possibly corresponds to TRBD2 (5 bases). The germline V and J ends were trimmed by 6 bases and 4 bases, with 13 bases remaining between them. From germline, CDR1 is MNHNS and CDR2 SASEGT. The CDR3 contains 13 residues. The CDR3 here is CASSLLGDYEQYF. CDR3 nucleotide sequence: TGTGCCAGCAGCCTCCTGGGAGATTACGAGCAGTACTTC.

The V call is TRBV7-9, the J call TRBJ1-4; TRBD1 is a possible D gene (6 bases). Germline values: CDR1 SEHNR, CDR2 FQNEAQ (reference sequence). Trimming cost V 4 bases and J 0 bases, with 12 bases left between them. CDR3 length: 16 residues. CDR3 sequence (DNA): TGTGCCAGCAGCTCCGGACAGCCCGCAACTAATGAAAAACTGTTTTTT. Translating gives CASSSGQPATNEKLFF.

This chain links TRBV13 with TRBJ2-7, with 13 bases fitting TRBD2. V lost 1 base and J lost 2; bases outside the gene matches: 8. The CDR3 is made up of 18 amino acids. The germline V gene has CDR1 PRHDT and CDR2 FYEKMQ (reference sequence). The CDR3 reads CASSLVVGTSGATYEQYF. The CDR3 DNA reads as TGTGCCAGCAGCTTAGTCGTAGGGACTAGCGGGGCTACCTACGAGCAGTACTTC.

The rearrangement uses TRBV9 and TRBJ2-7, with TRBD2 as a possible D gene (6 bases). The CDR3 covers 16 residues. V was cut by 5 bases and J by 8 bases, with 26 bases left in between. Germline assignment: CDR1 SGDLS and CDR2 YYNGEE. This CDR3 is CASREERGLGYTQQYF. CDR3 nucleotide sequence: TGTGCCAGCAGAGAAGAGAGGGGACTGGGGTATACGCAGCAGTACTTC.